The present entry profiles one T cell receptor beta chain with its context. The record originates from a study of blood T cell repertoires in COVID-19. Whole-study context: The United States, Italy and Spain provided the acute and convalescent COVID-19 samples. The cDNA or gDNA used as material had been derived from T cells, B-cell-depleted T cells, or PBMCs.

Methods used by the authors: The assay estimated nucleated cells by amplifying reference gene primers. The assay was immunoSEQ multiplex PCR, and TCRdb's table has in-frame clones only and misses some. V and J calls and clone size come straight from that table; D and trimming were deduced from the DNA. This table has just under 90,000 clones, nearly 90% appearing once. Material: peripheral blood. The clonotype comes from a woman of 80 years or more with acute or convalescent COVID-19.

The CDR3 DNA reads TGTGCCAGCAGCTTCGGGAGGGTGAACACTGAAGCTTTCTTT. Residues: CASSFGRVNTEAFF. This chain uses TRBV7-9 with TRBJ1-1; D not resolved. The germline gives CDR1 SEHNR, CDR2 FQNEAQ (reference sequence). There are 14 residues in the CDR3. The V gene lost 3 bases and the J gene lost 0 bases, with 8 bases spanning the gap.